The 8 T cell receptor beta chains below come from one sample, sequenced in a study of OX40 agonist ivuxolimab in advanced cancers. The method was immunoSEQ multiplex PCR; TCRdb's version includes in-frame clones alone and lacks a portion of them. The table lists about 77,000 clones, approximately 83% of them singletons. Sequenced material: CD4+ or CD8+ T cells sorted from blood, taken in a trial of the OX40 agonist ivuxolimab. All receptors come from an adult with an advanced solid tumor such as melanoma, head and neck, liver or kidney cancer.

The chain employs TRBV5-1 and TRBJ2-7; D uncertain. The V gene's germline CDR1 is SGHRS and CDR2 YFSETQ. The CDR3 runs to 13 residues. Trimming pared 0 bases from V and 3 bases from J, leaving 7 bases between. The CDR3 protein is CASSLESHYEQYF. The CDR3 DNA reads TGCGCCAGCAGCTTGGAGTCCCACTACGAGCAGTACTTC.

This clone was seen only a few times. This sequence joins TRBV19 and TRBJ1-6, with unresolved D. From germline, CDR1 is LNHDA and CDR2 SQIVND (reference sequence). Trimming took off 6 bases at V and 6 bases at J, with 9 bases between the two ends. The CDR3 is 13 amino acids. The CDR3 DNA is TGTGCCAGTAGGGACGGACCTAATTCACCCCTCCACTTT. It translates to CASRDGPNSPLHF.

The V gene is TRBV11-2, the J gene TRBJ2-2; no clear D gene. V gave up 0 bases and J gave up 7 bases, with 6 bases separating them. The V gene's germline CDR1 is SGHAT and CDR2 FQNNGV. The CDR3 totals 13 residues. The CDR3 loop reads CASSLERGGELFF. The CDR3 nucleotides read TGTGCCAGCAGCTTAGAACGTGGCGGGGAGCTGTTTTTT.

V usage is TRBV7-9 and J usage is TRBJ1-1; D gene ambiguous. The germline V gene encodes CDR1 SEHNR and CDR2 FQNEAQ (reference sequence). Trimming pared 2 bases from V and 3 bases from J, leaving 10 bases between. The CDR3 is 14 residues long. The CDR3 loop is CASSLMAQDTEAFF. The CDR3 region has the DNA TGTGCCAGCAGCTTAATGGCCCAGGACACTGAAGCTTTCTTT.

The rearrangement joins TRBV5-6 to TRBJ1-6; D is unresolved. Between the trimmed V and J ends, which lost 2 bases and 0 bases, there was a span of 6 bases. The CDR3 is 15 amino acids. CDR1 is SGHDT and CDR2 is YYEEEE in the germline V gene. The chain's CDR3 is CASSLDGSYNSPLHF. CDR3 DNA: TGTGCCAGCAGCTTAGATGGCTCCTATAATTCACCCCTCCACTTT.

The gene calls are TRBV7-8 and TRBJ1-6; TRBD1 aligns across 8 bases. CDR1 is SGHVS, CDR2 FQNEAQ, per germline. Trimming removed 5 bases from V and 11 bases from J; junction bases left unmatched: 8. This CDR3 spans 14 amino acids. In DNA, the CDR3 is TGTGCCAGCAGCGCCGACAGGGGTGAGGCACCCCTCCACTTT. Its translation: CASSADRGEAPLHF.

This chain connects TRBV14 to TRBJ2-5, with unresolved D. CDR1 SGHDN and CDR2 FVKESK come from the germline V gene. V shed 6 bases and J shed 5 bases, with 4 bases lying between them. The CDR3 contains 10 residues. CDR3 in DNA: TGTGCCAGCAGTCGGGAGACCCAGTACTTC. Its protein is CASSRETQYF.

The chain combines TRBV7-9 with TRBJ2-5; a weak D match, TRBD2 (5 bases). Trimming removed 3 bases at V and 5 bases at J, with 10 bases between. CDR1 is SEHNR, CDR2 FQNEAQ, per germline (reference sequence). This CDR3 region has 13 residues. The CDR3 here is CASSFPSSETQYF. The CDR3 DNA sequence: TGTGCCAGCAGCTTCCCGTCTAGCGAGACCCAGTACTTC.